The rows below give T cell receptor beta chains drawn from one sample of a study of Tregs in tolerant kidney transplant recipients. This table comes from immunoSEQ multiplex PCR, and its TCRdb copy is limited to in-frame clones, with some not included. The data contain 100,000 to 150,000 clones, roughly 92% of them singletons. The material sequenced was CD4+ T cells from blood. Source of these receptors: a human donor in good health. Each CDR3 is given with its conserved first and last residue. Fields, in order: clone size, J gene, D gene, V gene, CDR3 protein, CDR3 DNA. D genes are given only for firm matches. Some rows mark clone size as missing; the rest say once, few, many or name a class of expanded clone.

. | TRBJ2-5 | . | TRBV7-6 | CASSLGPPPETQYF | TGTGCCAGCAGCTTAGGCCCCCCCCCGGAGACCCAGTACTTC
. | TRBJ1-5 | . | TRBV6-5 | CASSYRRGEQPQHF | TGTGCCAGCAGTTACCGTAGGGGGGAACAGCCCCAGCATTTT
. | TRBJ2-7 | TRBD1 | TRBV6-5 | CASSRAGTGPAEQYF | TGTGCCAGCAGTAGGGCCGGGACAGGGCCCGCCGAGCAGTACTTC
. | TRBJ2-7 | TRBD2 | TRBV27 | CASSLRWLAGGPSGYEQYF | TGTGCCAGCAGTTTAAGGTGGCTAGCGGGAGGGCCATCTGGCTACGAGCAGTACTTC
. | TRBJ1-4 | . | TRBV14 | CASSQVGGRYEKLFF | TGTGCCAGCAGCCAAGTTGGGGGGAGATATGAAAAACTGTTTTTT
. | TRBJ2-3 | . | TRBV4-1 | CASSRAPGGLGTDTQYF | TGCGCCAGCAGCCGGGCCCCCGGGGGGCTGGGGACAGATACGCAGTATTTT
. | TRBJ1-5 | . | TRBV7-8 | CASSRQDRNQPQHF | TGTGCCAGCAGCCGACAAGATCGCAATCAGCCCCAGCATTTT
. | TRBJ1-4 | . | TRBV19 | CASAGQINEKLFF | TGTGCCAGTGCCGGACAGATTAATGAAAAACTGTTTTTT
. | TRBJ2-1 | TRBD2 | TRBV7-8 | CASSLGTSGPQGEQFF | TGTGCCAGCAGCTTAGGGACTAGCGGGCCCCAGGGGGAGCAGTTCTTC
. | TRBJ1-1 | . | TRBV18 | CASSPRETAEAFF | TGTGCCAGCTCACCACGAGAGACGGCTGAAGCTTTCTTT
. | TRBJ1-1 | . | TRBV11-1 | CASSLFGSTEAFF | TGTGCCAGCAGCTTATTCGGGAGCACTGAAGCTTTCTTT
. | TRBJ2-3 | . | TRBV7-8 | CASNPPGIPDTQYF | TGTGCCAGCAATCCCCCGGGGATCCCAGATACGCAGTATTTT
once | TRBJ2-1 | . | TRBV6-6 | CASSPQGGNEQFF | TGTGCCAGCAGCCCACAGGGCGGGAATGAGCAGTTCTTC
. | TRBJ2-3 | TRBD2 | TRBV9 | CASSPRTSSTDTQYF | TGTGCCAGCAGCCCTCGGACTAGTAGCACAGATACGCAGTATTTT
. | TRBJ2-7 | TRBD2 | TRBV5-6 | CASSLAGGQREQYF | TGTGCCAGCAGCTTAGCGGGAGGCCAACGCGAGCAGTACTTC
. | TRBJ2-5 | . | TRBV5-1 | CASSFGVQETQYF | TGCGCCAGCAGCTTTGGGGTCCAAGAGACCCAGTACTTC
. | TRBJ2-7 | . | TRBV18 | CASSPPYPRDGSYEQYF | TGTGCCAGCTCACCTCCCTACCCTCGGGACGGCTCCTACGAGCAGTACTTC
. | TRBJ2-1 | . | TRBV6-4 | CASSPNRVLTYNEQFF | TGTGCCAGCAGTCCGAACAGGGTACTGACCTACAATGAGCAGTTCTTC
. | TRBJ2-3 | TRBD1 | TRBV19 | CASRTGRDTDTQYF | TGTGCCAGTCGGACAGGGAGAGACACAGATACGCAGTATTTT
. | TRBJ2-3 | . | TRBV5-1 | CASSSGTDTQYF | TGCGCCAGCAGTTCGGGCACAGATACGCAGTATTTT
. | TRBJ2-7 | TRBD2 | TRBV30 | CAWRLAGGGGGYEQYF | TGTGCCTGGAGACTAGCGGGAGGTGGTGGGGGCTACGAGCAGTACTTC
. | TRBJ2-1 | . | TRBV5-4 | CASRVRGRVAGEEQFF | TGTGCCAGCAGAGTCCGAGGGCGGGTGGCCGGGGAGGAGCAGTTCTTC
. | TRBJ2-7 | TRBD2 | TRBV9 | CASSVGTRASYEQYF | TGTGCCAGCAGCGTCGGGACTAGGGCCTCCTACGAGCAGTACTTC
. | TRBJ2-2 | . | TRBV19 | CASSIDWTGELFF | TGTGCCAGTAGTATCGATTGGACCGGGGAGCTGTTTTTT
. | TRBJ2-2 | . | TRBV9 | CASSLLTGELFF | TGTGCCAGCAGCTTACTCACCGGGGAGCTGTTTTTT
few | TRBJ1-1 | . | TRBV7-9 | CASTMNRQAAFF | TGTGCCAGCACCATGAACCGACAAGCAGCTTTCTTT
few | TRBJ1-1 | . | TRBV19 | CASMGSGRLGPEAFF | TGTGCCAGTATGGGGTCGGGGAGGTTGGGGCCTGAAGCTTTCTTT
. | TRBJ2-5 | . | TRBV6-1 | CASSEREETTQYF | TGTGCCAGCAGTGAAAGAGAGGAAACTACCCAGTACTTC
. | TRBJ1-2 | TRBD1 | TRBV19 | CASSPAGTGGIFGYTF | TGTGCCAGTAGTCCGGCCGGGACAGGGGGAATTTTTGGCTACACCTTC
. | TRBJ1-1 | . | TRBV10-3 | CAIRDNGGNTEAFF | TGTGCCATCAGGGATAACGGGGGGAACACTGAAGCTTTCTTT
. | TRBJ1-2 | . | TRBV19 | CASSIEQYPGYTF | TGTGCCAGTAGTATCGAACAGTATCCTGGCTACACCTTC
. | TRBJ2-3 | . | TRBV7-2 | CASSPRWGSTDTQYF | TGTGCCAGCAGCCCGAGGTGGGGTAGCACAGATACGCAGTATTTT
. | TRBJ2-5 | TRBD2 | TRBV7-8 | CASRRGTSLVQETQYF | TGTGCCAGCAGACGAGGGACTAGCCTAGTCCAAGAGACCCAGTACTTC
. | TRBJ1-1 | TRBD1 | TRBV10-3 | CAISETGQGGTEAFF | TGTGCCATCAGTGAGACCGGACAGGGAGGGACTGAAGCTTTCTTT
. | TRBJ2-1 | TRBD2 | TRBV29-1 | CSACRGAGAYNEQFF | TGCAGCGCCTGTCGGGGAGCGGGGGCCTACAATGAGCAGTTCTTC
. | TRBJ2-4 | . | TRBV6-1 | CASRSGNIQYF | TGTGCCAGCAGATCCGGGAACATTCAGTACTTC
. | TRBJ2-1 | . | TRBV4-2 | CASSLDPTDEQFF | TGTGCCAGCAGCCTCGATCCTACGGATGAGCAGTTCTTC
. | TRBJ2-5 | . | TRBV7-8 | CASSFNPGAGETQYF | TGTGCCAGCAGCTTCAATCCAGGGGCCGGAGAGACCCAGTACTTC
. | TRBJ1-3 | . | TRBV12-5 | CASLGSWAGENTIYF | TGTGCTAGTTTAGGTAGTTGGGCAGGGGAAAACACCATATATTTT
. | TRBJ2-7 | . | TRBV27 | CASSSNYEQYF | TGTGCCAGCAGTTCAAACTACGAGCAGTACTTC
once | TRBJ1-2 | TRBD1 | TRBV18 | CASSPQGQGHGYTF | TGTGCCAGCTCACCACAGGGACAGGGGCATGGCTACACCTTC
. | TRBJ1-1 | . | TRBV10-3 | CAISDSNAGGAEAFF | TGTGCCATCAGTGATTCAAACGCAGGTGGGGCTGAAGCTTTCTTT
. | TRBJ2-1 | TRBD2 | TRBV7-9 | CASSAGTSGRGEQFF | TGTGCCAGCAGCGCCGGGACTAGCGGGAGGGGGGAGCAGTTCTTC
. | TRBJ2-1 | TRBD2 | TRBV4-2 | CASSQSGLAGGNEQFF | TGTGCCAGCAGCCAATCGGGACTAGCGGGAGGCAATGAGCAGTTCTTC
. | TRBJ1-1 | . | TRBV6-6 | CASSFDTGAFF | TGTGCCAGCAGCTTCGACACTGGAGCTTTCTTT